This is a list of T cell receptor beta chains from one sample in a study of control samples from healthy donors and cancer patients. Measured with immunoSEQ multiplex PCR; TCRdb has only the in-frame clones, and not every one. The data contain 35,000 to 45,000 clones, roughly 90% of them singletons. The sequenced material came from PBMCs. These TCRs come from a middle-aged woman with head and neck cancer. The CDR3 runs from the conserved cysteine through the conserved F or W. D genes are given only for firm matches. Clone size, where shown, is once, few, many, or a class for clones that have expanded.

D gene	V gene	CDR3 length	J gene	clone size	CDR3 DNA	CDR3 protein
TRBD2	TRBV6-1	15	TRBJ2-3	.	TGTGCCAGCAGTGAACTAGCGGGGGGGCCAGATACGCAGTATTTT	CASSELAGGPDTQYF
.	TRBV6-5	15	TRBJ2-1	once	TGTGCCAGCAGTTACTCGAACAGGAACTACAATGAGCAGTTCTTC	CASSYSNRNYNEQFF
TRBD1	TRBV7-9	13	TRBJ2-1	.	TGTGCCGGCGGGACAGGGGGCTTTAATGAGCAGTTCTTC	CAGGTGGFNEQFF
TRBD2	TRBV18	17	TRBJ2-7	few	TGTGCCAGCTCACCACCGGGGCAACTAGCGGGGACCTACGAGCAGTACTTC	CASSPPGQLAGTYEQYF
.	TRBV18	16	TRBJ1-2	.	TGTGCCAGCTCACTAACAAGGACGCCCGATAACTATGGCTACACCTTC	CASSLTRTPDNYGYTF
.	TRBV5-1	15	TRBJ2-3	.	TGCGCCAGCAGCTTTGGGGGGAAGAACGCAGATACGCAGTATTTT	CASSFGGKNADTQYF
TRBD1	TRBV6-1	14	TRBJ1-2	.	TGTGCCAGCAGTGAAAGGCAGGGGGTCTATGGCTACACCTTC	CASSERQGVYGYTF
.	TRBV5-6	16	TRBJ2-1	.	TGTGCCAGCAGCCCCTGGGCAGGGGACGGGAGCGATGAGCAGTTCTTC	CASSPWAGDGSDEQFF
.	TRBV7-9	11	TRBJ1-6	few	TGTGCCAGCAGCTTGAACTGGTTCCTCCACTTT	CASSLNWFLHF
TRBD1	TRBV25-1	14	TRBJ1-5	.	TGTGCCAGCAGTGGGGACAGACTCAATCAGCCCCAGCATTTT	CASSGDRLNQPQHF
.	TRBV18	14	TRBJ2-7	.	TGTGCCAGCTCACAGAGATTCAGCTCCTACGAGCAGTACTTC	CASSQRFSSYEQYF
.	TRBV27	14	TRBJ1-5	.	TGTGCCAGCACCATAAGGTCAGGGACTCAGCCCCAGCATTTT	CASTIRSGTQPQHF
.	TRBV19	14	TRBJ2-2	.	TGTGCCAGTAAATCCGGCGTGAACACCGGGGAGCTGTTTTTT	CASKSGVNTGELFF
.	TRBV3-1/TRBV3-2	14	TRBJ2-3	once	TGTGCCAGCAGCCCGGACCATGGCGCAGATACGCAGTATTTT	CASSPDHGADTQYF
.	TRBV5-4	15	TRBJ2-2	.	TGTGCCAGCAGAAGTAGAGTAGCGGACACCGGGGAGCTGTTTTTT	CASRSRVADTGELFF
.	TRBV5-6	15	TRBJ1-6	.	TGTGCCAGCAGCTCCCGGCGGTATAATAATTCACCCCTCCACTTT	CASSSRRYNNSPLHF
.	TRBV7-7	14	TRBJ2-5	.	TGTGCCAGCAGCCATGAGGGCAGGGAAGAGACCCAGTACTTC	CASSHEGREETQYF
TRBD2	TRBV5-1	16	TRBJ2-3	.	TGCGCCAGCAGCTTGGGGACTAGCGGCCGCACAGATACGCAGTATTTT	CASSLGTSGRTDTQYF
TRBD2	TRBV7-9	17	TRBJ2-7	.	TGTGCCAGCAGCTCGGCCGGGACTAGCGGGGGGGCCAAGGAGCAGTACTTC	CASSSAGTSGGAKEQYF
TRBD2	TRBV6-4	14	TRBJ2-3	few	TGTGCCAGCAGTGAACGGGGGGAGGTTACTACGCAGTATTTT	CASSERGEVTTQYF
.	TRBV3-1/TRBV3-2	17	TRBJ1-1	.	TGTGCCAGCAGCCCAGATTCTCGAAAGGACCAGAACACTGAAGCTTTCTTT	CASSPDSRKDQNTEAFF
.	TRBV2	13	TRBJ1-5	.	TGTGCCAGCGCCGGGACACCAAATCAGCCCCAGCATTTT	CASAGTPNQPQHF
.	TRBV13	15	TRBJ2-1	.	TGTGCCAGCAGCTTAGACATGAGCTCCTACAATGAGCAGTTCTTC	CASSLDMSSYNEQFF
TRBD1	TRBV11-2	15	TRBJ1-1	.	TGTGCCAGCAGGCCACAGGGGGGGTTGAACACTGAAGCTTTCTTT	CASRPQGGLNTEAFF
.	TRBV19	14	TRBJ1-2	.	TGTGCCAGTAGTCCAGCGCCAGGAGACTATGGCTACACCTTC	CASSPAPGDYGYTF
.	TRBV7-9	15	TRBJ1-1	once	TGTGCCAGCAGCTCCCGGACCATAGTGAACACTGAAGCTTTCTTT	CASSSRTIVNTEAFF
.	TRBV19	13	TRBJ1-2	once	TGTGCCACCATGAATCGGGGCTTAAGTGGCTACACCTTC	CATMNRGLSGYTF
.	TRBV9	14	TRBJ1-1	.	TGTGCCAGCAGCGTTACAGGGTTAAAGACTGAAGCTTTCTTT	CASSVTGLKTEAFF
TRBD1	TRBV7-9	15	TRBJ1-1	once	TGTGCCAGCAGTCGGAGGACAGGGCTGAACACTGAAGCTTTCTTT	CASSRRTGLNTEAFF
.	TRBV4-2	15	TRBJ1-1	.	TGTGCCAGCAGCCAGAGATACAGGGTATTAACTGAAGCTTTCTTT	CASSQRYRVLTEAFF
.	TRBV6-7	13	TRBJ2-1	.	TGTGCCAGCAGTTGCTGGGGGAGCGATGAGCAGTTCTTC	CASSCWGSDEQFF
.	TRBV10-3	16	TRBJ2-2	.	TGTGCCATCAGTGAGTCCGGAGTCAGCAACACCGGGGAGCTGTTTTTT	CAISESGVSNTGELFF
.	TRBV30	14	TRBJ1-2	once	TGTGCCTGGAGTGTAGGCCAGGGTCCGGGGGGCTACACCTTC	CAWSVGQGPGGYTF
TRBD2	TRBV5-1	15	TRBJ2-7	.	TGCGCCAGCAGCTTGAGTAGCGGGGTTTCCTACGAGCAGTACTTC	CASSLSSGVSYEQYF
.	TRBV10-3	12	TRBJ2-4	once	TGTGCCATCAGTGACAGAGGGGTAGTCGGGTACTTC	CAISDRGVVGYF
.	TRBV27	14	TRBJ1-2	once	TGTGCCAGCAGTGCCAGGGGCCCCCCCTATGGCTACACCTTC	CASSARGPPYGYTF
.	TRBV30	13	TRBJ1-5	.	TGTGCCTGGAGCACACAGGGAAATCAGCCCCAGCATTTT	CAWSTQGNQPQHF
.	TRBV11-2	15	TRBJ1-2	.	TGTGCCAGCAGCTTAGATCGGGCTACTAACTATGGCTACACCTTC	CASSLDRATNYGYTF
.	TRBV30	13	TRBJ1-1	.	TGTGCCTGGAGGTCCCCCGGGGCTTATGAAGCTTTCTTT	CAWRSPGAYEAFF
.	TRBV6-1	12	TRBJ2-2	.	TGTGCCAGCAGTGAAGGAGCTAGGGAGCTGTTTTTT	CASSEGARELFF
.	TRBV30	13	TRBJ1-3	.	TGTGCCTCCATGCAGGGCAAGGGAAACACCATATATTTT	CASMQGKGNTIYF
TRBD1	TRBV24-1	15	TRBJ2-4	.	TGTGCCACCAGTGATGTACAGGGGGGCAAAAACATTCAGTACTTC	CATSDVQGGKNIQYF
TRBD2	TRBV3-1/TRBV3-2	15	TRBJ2-3	.	TGTGCCAGCAGCCTCCGGAGCGGGAGGACAGATACGCAGTATTTT	CASSLRSGRTDTQYF
TRBD2	TRBV6-6	16	TRBJ2-5	.	TGTGCCAGCAGAGTGGCTGCGGGGGGGCTAGGAGAGACCCAGTACTTC	CASRVAAGGLGETQYF